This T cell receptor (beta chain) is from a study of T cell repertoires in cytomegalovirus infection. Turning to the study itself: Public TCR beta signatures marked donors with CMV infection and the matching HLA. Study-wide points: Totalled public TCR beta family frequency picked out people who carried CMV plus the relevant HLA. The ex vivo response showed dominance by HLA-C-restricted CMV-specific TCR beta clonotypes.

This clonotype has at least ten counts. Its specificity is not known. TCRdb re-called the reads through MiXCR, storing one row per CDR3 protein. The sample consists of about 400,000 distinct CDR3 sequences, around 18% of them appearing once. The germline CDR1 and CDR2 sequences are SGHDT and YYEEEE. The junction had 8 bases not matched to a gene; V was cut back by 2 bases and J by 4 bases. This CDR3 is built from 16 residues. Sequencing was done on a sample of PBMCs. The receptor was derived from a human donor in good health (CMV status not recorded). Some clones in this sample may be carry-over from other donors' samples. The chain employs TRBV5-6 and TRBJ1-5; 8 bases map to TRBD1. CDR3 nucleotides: TGTGCCAGCAGCTTCACAGGGGGGGGTGGGAATCAGCCCCAGCATTTT. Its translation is CASSFTGGGGNQPQHF.